This passage covers 24 T cell receptor beta chains from one sample sequenced in a study of T cells expressing NK-cell markers. For each CDR3 protein, TCRdb gives one entry from its re-call of the 5' RACE reads, without DNA. The sample holds some 460,000 distinct CDR3 sequences. Sequencing used blood T cells: a sorted CD56 or NKG2C T cell subset, CD4+ or CD8+ T cells, or bulk PBMC T cells (not recorded which). The origin of the receptors is a woman in her fifties or sixties in good health.

The rearrangement links TRBV30 to TRBJ2-3; TCRdb picks TRBD1, but there is no DNA to check that call. Germline V gene data show CDR1 as GTSNPN and CDR2 as SVGIG (reference sequence). There are 15 residues in the CDR3. The CDR3 sequence is CAWSVRGQGKNTQYF.

The chain uses TRBV20-1 and TRBJ2-5; the TCRdb call, TRBD2, lacks DNA for checking. This CDR3 comprises 14 residues. CDR1 and CDR2 (germline): DFQATT, SNEGSKA (reference sequence). The CDR3: CSAREGTPIETQYF.

V is TRBV6-1 and J is TRBJ1-4. Germline CDR1 is MNHNS and CDR2 is SASEGT. The CDR3 has 14 amino acids. The CDR3 spells CASSEQDPREKLFF.

The rearrangement links TRBV20-1 to TRBJ2-2. The germline gives CDR1 DFQATT, CDR2 SNEGSKA (reference sequence). The length of the CDR3 is 14 residues. This CDR3 reads CSAKIRGNTGELFF.

This CDR3 is CASSSVPGLAGVMAKNIQYF. The rearrangement joins TRBV9 to TRBJ2-4; absent DNA, TCRdb's TRBD2 call cannot be checked. Germline V gene lookup returns CDR1 SGDLS and CDR2 YYNGEE. The CDR3 consists of 20 residues.

This chain links TRBV28 with TRBJ2-7; the TCRdb D gene call, TRBD1, has no DNA to confirm it. The length of the CDR3 is 13 residues. The germline V gene encodes CDR1 MDHEN and CDR2 SYDVKM. CDR3 sequence reads: CASKDGTTYEQYF.

The chain couples TRBV2 to TRBJ1-1; TCRdb selects TRBD1, and the lack of DNA leaves this call unchecked. In germline, CDR1 is SNHLY, CDR2 FYNNEI. The CDR3 is 15 residues long. The CDR3 sequence is CASPRVGTGGPEAFF. The entire variable domain, with the rest obtained from reference TRBV2 and TRBJ1-1, is as follows: EPEVTQTPSHQVTQMGQEVILRCVPISNHLYFYWYRQILGQKVEFLVSFYNNEISEKSEIFDDQFSVERPDGSNFTLKIRSTKLEDSAMYFCASPRVGTGGPEAFFGQGTRLTVV.

The chain recombines TRBV5-1 with TRBJ1-1; TCRdb gives TRBD1 as the D gene, but with no DNA this cannot be confirmed. The CDR3 covers 14 residues. The germline V gene has CDR1 SGHRS and CDR2 YFSETQ. The CDR3 region is CASSIGQGSTEAFF. Full variable domain (remainder filled in from reference TRBV5-1 and TRBJ1-1): KAGVTQTPRYLIKTRGQQVTLSCSPISGHRSVSWYQQTPGQGLQFLFEYFSETQRNKGNFPGRFSGRQFSNSRSEMNVSTLELGDSALYLCASSIGQGSTEAFFGQGTRLTVV.

J is TRBJ2-2 and V is TRBV10-3; TCRdb proposes TRBD1, but this gene call is untestable without DNA. Per the germline V gene, CDR1 is ENHRY and CDR2 is SYGVKD. The CDR3 length is 15 residues. The CDR3 is CAIKEAAVEYGELFF.

The chain is built from TRBV5-1 and TRBJ2-2. The CDR3 is 16 residues long. Germline CDR1 is SGHRS and CDR2 is YFSETQ. CDR3 sequence: CASSPGVGQNTGELFF.

The chain carries TRBV7-9 and TRBJ1-2. This CDR3 has 13 amino acids. The germline V gene has CDR1 SEHNR and CDR2 FQNEAQ (reference sequence). CDR3 sequence reads: CASSMIQNYGYTF.

The chain joins TRBV6-6 to TRBJ2-3; the TCRdb D gene call, TRBD2, has no DNA to confirm it. Germline CDR1 MNHNY, CDR2 SVGAGI (reference sequence). The CDR3 runs 17 residues. The CDR3 here is CASSYSKGTRGTDTQYF.

J is TRBJ2-1 and V is TRBV24-1; checking the TCRdb D call of TRBD1 is not possible without DNA. CDR1 is KGHDR and CDR2 is SFDVKD in the germline V gene. The CDR3 spans 13 residues. The CDR3: CATSDSAGPGWFF.

The chain links TRBV28 to TRBJ2-1. This CDR3 spans 14 amino acids. The V gene's germline CDR1 is MDHEN and CDR2 SYDVKM. CDR3 region: CASTWTDSYNEQFF.

The chain joins TRBV10-3 to TRBJ1-2; absent DNA, TCRdb's TRBD1 call cannot be checked. Germline V CDR1 and CDR2: ENHRY, SYGVKD. The CDR3 extends over 13 amino acids. CDR3 amino acids: CASQGAGHYGYTF.

V gene TRBV13 combines with J gene TRBJ2-3; TCRdb designates TRBD2, a call that cannot be tested without DNA. The CDR3 sequence is 15 residues long. Germline CDR1 reads PRHDT; CDR2 reads FYEKMQ (reference sequence). This chain's CDR3 is CASSPGTSKADTQYF.

This chain uses TRBV12-3 or TRBV12-4 with TRBJ2-5. The length of the CDR3 is 15 residues. The CDR3 sequence: CASSRWGVGKETQYF.

J is TRBJ2-1 and V is TRBV5-1; TCRdb designates TRBD1, a call that cannot be tested without DNA. This CDR3 comprises 15 residues. CDR1 SGHRS and CDR2 YFSETQ come from the germline V gene. The CDR3 protein is CASRRAGTGVHEQFF.

This sequence joins TRBV25-1 and TRBJ2-1; TCRdb gives TRBD2 as the D gene, but with no DNA this cannot be confirmed. This CDR3 is built from 14 residues. The germline CDR1 and CDR2 sequences are MGHDK and SYGVNS. This chain's CDR3 is CASSKTGSYNEQFF. Looking up the rest from reference TRBV25-1 and TRBJ2-1 gives the full variable domain: EADIYQTPRYLVIGTGKKITLECSQTMGHDKMYWYQQDPGMELHLIHYSYGVNSTEKGDLSSESTVSRIRTEHFPLTLESARPSHTSQYLCASSKTGSYNEQFFGPGTRLTVL.

The J gene is TRBJ2-1, the V gene TRBV11-2; lacking DNA, the TRBD1 call made by TCRdb goes unchecked. CDR1 and CDR2 (germline): SGHAT, FQNNGV. This CDR3 has 16 amino acids. The CDR3 sequence is CASSLISGQGVYEQFF.

The chain has TRBV29-1 and TRBJ2-5; TCRdb's D call of TRBD1 is untestable without DNA. Germline lookup yields CDR1 SQVTM and CDR2 ANQGSEA. CDR3 length: 11 residues. CDR3 residues: CSVEQGVSQYF. The whole variable domain, filled in from reference TRBV29-1 and TRBJ2-5, reads SAVISQKPSRDICQRGTSLTIQCQVDSQVTMMFWYRQQPGQSLTLIATANQGSEATYESGFVIDKFPISRPNLTFSTLTVSNMSPEDSSIYLCSVEQGVSQYFGPGTRLLVL.

J is TRBJ2-2 and V is TRBV19; the D call of TRBD1 rests on TCRdb alone, since no DNA is present to check it. The CDR3 covers 15 residues. CDR1 and CDR2 from the germline V gene are LNHDA and SQIVND (reference sequence). The CDR3 reads CASTPMAGGFGELFF.

The chain joins TRBV5-1 to TRBJ2-1; no DNA is available, so the TRBD2 call from TCRdb remains unchecked. Germline V gives CDR1 SGHRS, CDR2 YFSETQ. CDR3 length: 14 amino acids. CDR3 sequence: CASGITSGSVEQFF.

This chain joins TRBV6-1 and TRBJ2-1; TCRdb's D call of TRBD2 is untestable without DNA. The CDR3 runs to 14 residues. CDR1 and CDR2 from the germline V gene are MNHNS and SASEGT. The CDR3 protein is CASSEELAGRGQFF.